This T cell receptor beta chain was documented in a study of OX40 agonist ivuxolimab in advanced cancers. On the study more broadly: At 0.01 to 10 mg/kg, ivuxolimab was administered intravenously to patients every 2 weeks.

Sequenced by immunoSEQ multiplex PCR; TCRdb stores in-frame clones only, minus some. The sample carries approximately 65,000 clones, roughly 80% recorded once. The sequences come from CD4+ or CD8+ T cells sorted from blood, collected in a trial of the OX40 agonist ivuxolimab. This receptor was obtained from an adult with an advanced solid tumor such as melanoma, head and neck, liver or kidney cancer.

CDR3 loop: CASSVGLDSATNEKLFF. In DNA form, the CDR3 reads TGTGCCAGCAGCGTAGGGTTGGACTCGGCAACTAATGAAAAACTGTTTTTT. The chain uses TRBV9 and TRBJ1-4; D gene uncertain. This CDR3 spans 17 amino acids. Germline V gene data show CDR1 as SGDLS and CDR2 as YYNGEE. Trimming shortened V by 0 bases and J by 0 bases, and 12 bases separated the two germline ends.